This entry concerns a single T cell receptor beta chain. Germline assignment: CDR1 SGHRS and CDR2 YFSETQ. There are 15 residues in the CDR3. V was pared by 1 base and J by 0 bases, with 2 bases of the junction left unmatched. Method: immunoSEQ multiplex PCR; TCRdb's copy keeps in-frame clones and lacks some. The repertoire consists of 150,000 to 200,000 clones, with approximately 90% occurring once and the leading ten covering nearly 1%. The data were obtained in a study of T cell responses to AZD1222 COVID-19 vaccine. The sequence derives from an adult in good health. The chain joins TRBV5-1 to TRBJ2-7; 9 nucleotides align to TRBD2. Sequenced here: peripheral blood, sampled on day 0 of AZD1222 vaccination. CDR3 region: CASSLSSGISYEQYF. CDR3 sequence (DNA): TGCGCCAGCAGCTTGTCTAGCGGGATCTCCTACGAGCAGTACTTC.